This TCR beta chain was obtained from a study of Graves' ophthalmopathy and Graves' hyperthyroidism (dated by TCRdb to the late 2010s). For context, the study as a whole: Peripheral blood samples were taken at the time of initial diagnosis, before any treatment was given. The 100 or so discovery patients were divided at random into training and test sets in a 7:3 ratio. For independent validation, a separate cohort was made up of 18 to 20 hyperthyroidism patients plus 17 patients who later progressed from hyperthyroidism to ophthalmopathy. T-cell repertoires of thyroid tissue and blood were compared in six or seven hyperthyroidism patients. To explore V-J signatures distinguishing ophthalmopathy from hyperthyroidism, a discovery set of about 99 patients (roughly 45 ophthalmopathy, about 57 stable hyperthyroidism) was enrolled. The study used signatures of the TCR beta repertoire to tell Graves' ophthalmopathy apart from Graves' hyperthyroidism and to predict which patients would progress to ophthalmopathy. After sampling, hyperthyroidism patients received methimazole starting at 30 mg daily, and ophthalmopathy patients received high-dose intravenous methylprednisolone. In total, some 130 blood samples were TCR-sequenced: some 43 ophthalmopathy, approximately 80 hyperthyroidism and 17 hyperthyroidism-to-ophthalmopathy patients.

For repertoire sequencing, the TCR beta CDR3 regions were amplified from RNA transcripts. The first round was an RT-PCR using HTBI primers with the Qiagen OneStep RT-PCR kit, and this first round was followed by a second-round multiplex PCR, then size selection and purification. Libraries were sequenced on an Illumina HiSeq2000 using paired-end 100 bp reads. The source study handled its data this way. Reads were processed with SOAPnuke, discarding reads with adapters, uncalled bases, mean Phred below 15, or no exact constant-primer or identifier match. COPE v1.2.5 was used to merge the high-quality paired reads. Each unique nucleotide sequence was defined as a clonotype, and clonotypes were aligned to IMGT TRB V, D and J references with MiTCR v1.1. The analysis was limited to V-J combinations with a frequency above 0.0001, which together covered approximately 99% of repertoires. For each V-J combination, a TCR clonal expansion and chaos score was defined as the ratio of F50 clonal expansion to chaos observed in the TCRdist matrix. Welch's t-statistics and random forest were used to narrow the features down to approximately twelve V-J combinations, which were then fed into a naive Bayes classifier. The Morisita-Horn index was used to measure how similar the thyroid and blood repertoires were. TCRdb ran its own pipeline on the public reads, namely fastp trimming at Q25 and MiXCR clone calling, and kept in-frame beta chains. Identical CDR3 protein sequences are pooled into one entry, listed with their most common genes and DNA. Here the V and J calls rest on TCRdb's processing, not on the authors' analysis. The table for this sample lists some 390,000 distinct CDR3 sequences; about 18% of them were counted only once. 1.5% to 2% of the sample belongs to the ten largest clones.

This clonotype has at least ten counts. Its antigen is currently not known. No per-base quality is available; no much larger clone lies one base away. Study-wide findings and limitations: The 13-signature model separated ophthalmopathy from stable hyperthyroidism with roughly 88% sensitivity and about 81% specificity in cross-validation, and 80%/75% in the test set. No statistical method was used to set the sample size in advance, and the investigators knew which group each participant was assigned to. In validation, the model predicted ophthalmopathy progression with more than 55% sensitivity and approximately 75% specificity; eleven to twelve predicted patients were CT-confirmed with GO in a median of around 6.5 months. Among expanded thyroid clonotypes with frequency above 0.001, most also showed up in blood, which suggests that blood repertoires may reflect the thyroid immune response.

Ophthalmopathy patients were characterized by moderately to severely active disease, a Clinical Activity Score of at least 3, a NOSPECS grade of at least 4, and a disease duration under 3 months. Patients were excluded if they had other autoimmune diseases, uncontrolled infections, pregnancy or lactation. Clinical symptoms, serum thyroxine, TRAb, thyroid ultrasound and orbital computed tomography formed the basis of the diagnosis. Ficoll-Paque density gradient centrifugation was used to isolate PBMCs from around 9.1 ml of fresh peripheral blood. Total RNA was extracted with Trizol reagent and quality-checked on an Agilent 2100 Bioanalyzer. The sample taken for sequencing was peripheral blood. The clonotype was recovered from a woman younger than 35 with Graves' ophthalmopathy. Donor details come from another sample of the same person, matched by shared clones.

CDR3 reads: CATRQVEKIGAFF. The DNA sequence is TGTGCCACCAGGCAGGTCGAGAAAATAGGAGCTTTCTTT. The sequence is built from TRBV11-2 and TRBJ1-1; the D gene cannot be resolved reliably. V is reduced by 10 bases and J by 10 bases, leaving a spacing of 22 bases between them. From its cysteine to its phenylalanine, the CDR3 spans 13 amino acids. Of all the DNA, just the CDR3 is kept, 39 bases in frame from base 1. The germline V gene specifies SGHAT as CDR1 and FQNNGV as CDR2.